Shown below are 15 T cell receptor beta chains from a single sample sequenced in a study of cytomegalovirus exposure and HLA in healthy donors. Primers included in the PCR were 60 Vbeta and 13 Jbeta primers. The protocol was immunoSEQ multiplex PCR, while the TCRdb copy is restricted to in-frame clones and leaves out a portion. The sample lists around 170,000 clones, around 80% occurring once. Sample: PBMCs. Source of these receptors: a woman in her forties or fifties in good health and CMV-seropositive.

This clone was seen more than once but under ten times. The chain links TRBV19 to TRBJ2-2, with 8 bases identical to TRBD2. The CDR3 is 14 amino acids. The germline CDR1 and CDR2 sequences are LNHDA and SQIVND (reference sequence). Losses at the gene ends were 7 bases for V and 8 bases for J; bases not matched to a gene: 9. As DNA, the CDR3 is TGTGCCAGTACCATTGGACTAGCTGCAGGGGAGCTGTTTTTT. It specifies CASTIGLAAGELFF.

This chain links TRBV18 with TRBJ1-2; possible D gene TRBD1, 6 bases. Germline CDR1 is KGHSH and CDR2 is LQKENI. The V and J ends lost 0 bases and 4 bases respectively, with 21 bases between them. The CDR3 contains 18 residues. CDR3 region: CASSPPSGQMPLGYGYTF. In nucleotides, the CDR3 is TGTGCCAGCTCACCACCGTCAGGACAGATGCCCTTGGGCTATGGCTACACCTTC.

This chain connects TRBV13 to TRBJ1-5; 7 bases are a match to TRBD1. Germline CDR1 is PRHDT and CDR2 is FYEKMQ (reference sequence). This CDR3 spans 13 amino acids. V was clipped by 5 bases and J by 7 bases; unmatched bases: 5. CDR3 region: CASSRAGGQPQHF. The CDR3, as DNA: TGTGCCAGCAGCCGAGCAGGGGGACAGCCCCAGCATTTT. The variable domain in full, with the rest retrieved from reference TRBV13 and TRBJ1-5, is AAGVIQSPRHLIKEKRETATLKCYPIPRHDTVYWYQQGPGQDPQFLISFYEKMQSDKGSIPDRFSAQQFSDYHSELNMSSLELGDSALYFCASSRAGGQPQHFGDGTRLSIL.

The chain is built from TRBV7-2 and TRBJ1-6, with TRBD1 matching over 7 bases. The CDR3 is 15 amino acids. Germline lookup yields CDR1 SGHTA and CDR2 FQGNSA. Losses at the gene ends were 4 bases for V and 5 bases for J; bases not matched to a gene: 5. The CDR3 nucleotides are TGTGCCAGCAGCTCCAGAGGGACAGATAATTCACCCCTCCACTTT. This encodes CASSSRGTDNSPLHF.

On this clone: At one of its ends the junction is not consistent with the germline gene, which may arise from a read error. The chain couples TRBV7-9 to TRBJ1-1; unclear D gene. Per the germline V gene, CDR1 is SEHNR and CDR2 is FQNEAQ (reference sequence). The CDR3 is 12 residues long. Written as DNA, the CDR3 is TGTTCCAGCAGCCCCGAAGCTACTGAAGCTTTCTTT. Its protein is CSSSPEATEAFF.

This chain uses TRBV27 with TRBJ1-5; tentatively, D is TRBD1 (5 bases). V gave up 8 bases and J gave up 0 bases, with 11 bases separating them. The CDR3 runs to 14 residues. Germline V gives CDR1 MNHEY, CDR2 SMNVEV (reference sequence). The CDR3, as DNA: TGTGCCAGCGGCTACGGGGGTAGCAATCAGCCCCAGCATTTT. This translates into CASGYGGSNQPQHF.

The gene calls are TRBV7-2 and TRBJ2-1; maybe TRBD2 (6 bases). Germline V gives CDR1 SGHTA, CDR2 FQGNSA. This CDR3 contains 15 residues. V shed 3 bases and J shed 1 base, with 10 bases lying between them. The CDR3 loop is CASSLEGDSYNEQFF. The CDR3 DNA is TGTGCCAGCAGCTTGGAGGGCGATTCCTACAATGAGCAGTTCTTC. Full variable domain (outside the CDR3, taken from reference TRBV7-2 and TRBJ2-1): GAGVSQSPSNKVTEKGKDVELRCDPISGHTALYWYRQSLGQGLEFLIYFQGNSAPDKSGLPSDRFSAERTGGSVSTLTIQRTQQEDSAVYLCASSLEGDSYNEQFFGPGTRLTVL.

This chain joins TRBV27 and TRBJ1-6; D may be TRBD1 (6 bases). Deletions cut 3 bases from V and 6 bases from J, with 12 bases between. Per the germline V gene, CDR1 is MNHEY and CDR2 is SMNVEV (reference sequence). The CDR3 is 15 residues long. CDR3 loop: CASSLEGGGNSPLHF. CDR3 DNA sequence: TGTGCCAGCAGTTTGGAGGGGGGGGGTAATTCACCCCTCCACTTT.

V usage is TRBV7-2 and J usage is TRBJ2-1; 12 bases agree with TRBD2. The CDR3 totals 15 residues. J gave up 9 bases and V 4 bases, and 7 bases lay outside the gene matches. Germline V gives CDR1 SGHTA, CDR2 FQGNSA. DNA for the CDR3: TGTGCCAGCAGCTGGCCACTAGCGGGGGGAAGTGAGCAGTTCTTC. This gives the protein CASSWPLAGGSEQFF.

CDR3 sequence reads: CASSGTGEGYTF. The CDR3 DNA sequence: TGTGCCAGCAGCGGGACAGGGGAGGGCTACACCTTC. The chain combines TRBV13 with TRBJ1-2; 10 nucleotides line up with TRBD1. The CDR3 spans 12 residues. The junction had 2 bases not matched to a gene; V was cut back by 5 bases and J by 8 bases. CDR1 PRHDT and CDR2 FYEKMQ come from the germline V gene (reference sequence).

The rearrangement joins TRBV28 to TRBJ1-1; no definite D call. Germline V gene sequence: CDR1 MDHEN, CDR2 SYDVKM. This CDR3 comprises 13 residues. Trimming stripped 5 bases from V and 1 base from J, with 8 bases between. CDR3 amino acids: CASSLTSNTEAFF. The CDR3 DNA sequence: TGTGCCAGCAGTCTGACATCGAACACTGAAGCTTTCTTT.

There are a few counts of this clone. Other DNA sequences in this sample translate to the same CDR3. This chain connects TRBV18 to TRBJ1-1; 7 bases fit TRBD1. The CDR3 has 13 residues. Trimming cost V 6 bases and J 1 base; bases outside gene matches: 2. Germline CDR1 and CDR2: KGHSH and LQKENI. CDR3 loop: CASSRQGNTEAFF. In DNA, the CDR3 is TGTGCCAGCTCCCGACAGGGGAACACTGAAGCTTTCTTT.

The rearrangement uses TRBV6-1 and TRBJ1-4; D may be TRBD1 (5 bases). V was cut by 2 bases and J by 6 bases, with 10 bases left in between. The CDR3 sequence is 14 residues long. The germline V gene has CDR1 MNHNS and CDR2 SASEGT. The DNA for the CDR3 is TGTGCCAGCAGTGAATGGACACAGTATGAAAAACTGTTTTTT. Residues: CASSEWTQYEKLFF.

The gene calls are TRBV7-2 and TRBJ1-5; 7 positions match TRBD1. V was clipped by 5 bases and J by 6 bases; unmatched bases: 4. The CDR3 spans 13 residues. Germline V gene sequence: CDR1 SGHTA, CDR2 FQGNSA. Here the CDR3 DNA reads TGTGCCAGCAGCCTCCGACAGGGTCAGCCCCAGCATTTT. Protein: CASSLRQGQPQHF.

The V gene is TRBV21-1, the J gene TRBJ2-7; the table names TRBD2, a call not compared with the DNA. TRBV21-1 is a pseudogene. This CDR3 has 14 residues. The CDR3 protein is CASLLDWLRCEQYF. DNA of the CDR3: TGTGCCAGTCTTCTCGACTGGCTACGATGCGAGCAGTACTTC.